This T cell receptor beta chain was sequenced for a study of blood T cell repertoires in COVID-19. The authors' processing: Nucleated cell number was recorded as an estimate derived from reference gene primer amplification. Sequenced by immunoSEQ multiplex PCR; TCRdb stores in-frame clones only, minus some. The V and J calls and clone size were taken over from that table, and D and trimming were inferred from the DNA. This sample has under 300,000 clones, with approximately 91% found just once. The junction had 3 bases not matched to a gene; V was cut back by 1 base and J by 0 bases. The CDR3 extends over 16 amino acids. Germline lookup yields CDR1 LGHNA and CDR2 YSLEER.

The receptor's source is a woman between 40 and 55 years old who had recovered from COVID-19. The chain links TRBV4-3 to TRBJ2-1, with 7 bases identical to TRBD2. Sequencing used PBMCs or T cells enriched from blood (not recorded which). CDR3 DNA: TGCGCCAGCAGCCAAGGGGGGACTAACTCCTACAATGAGCAGTTCTTC. Amino acid sequence: CASSQGGTNSYNEQFF.